This T cell receptor beta chain was identified during a study of T-cell memory formation after mild COVID-19. About the study: TCR clusters were largely donor specific.

The junction had 5 bases not matched to a gene; V was cut back by 6 bases and J by 4 bases. This CDR3 spans 13 amino acids. Germline assignment: CDR1 SQVTM and CDR2 ANQGSEA. TCRdb analysed the 5' RACE reads with MiXCR anew, one entry per CDR3 protein. Counted here are about 170,000 distinct CDR3 sequences, approximately 13% occurring once; the ten biggest clones make up approximately 3.4%. Input material: PBMCs or a T cell subset sorted from them (not recorded which). The V call is TRBV29-1, the J call TRBJ2-2; 7 bases line up with TRBD2. The sequence was collected from a man between 18 and 35 years old who had mild COVID-19 (a few samples of this study predate the infection). Cell type and time point are not known. This chain's CDR3 is CSVKAGRTGELFF. CDR3 DNA: TGCAGCGTGAAAGCGGGGCGCACCGGGGAGCTGTTTTTT.